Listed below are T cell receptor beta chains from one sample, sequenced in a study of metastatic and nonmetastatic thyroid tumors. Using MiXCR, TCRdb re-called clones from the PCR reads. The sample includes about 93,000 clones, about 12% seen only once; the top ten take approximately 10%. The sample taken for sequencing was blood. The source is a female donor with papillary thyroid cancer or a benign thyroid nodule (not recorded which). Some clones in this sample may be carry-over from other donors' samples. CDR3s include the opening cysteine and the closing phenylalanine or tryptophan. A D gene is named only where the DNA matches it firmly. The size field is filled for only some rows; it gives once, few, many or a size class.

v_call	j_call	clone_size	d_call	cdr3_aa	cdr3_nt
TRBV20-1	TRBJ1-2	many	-	CSARAGRNYGYTF	TGCAGTGCTAGAGCGGGCAGGAACTATGGCTACACCTTC
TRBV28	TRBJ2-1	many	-	CASSQAGGDSYNEQFF	TGTGCCAGCAGTCAAGCAGGGGGGGACTCCTACAATGAGCAGTTCTTC
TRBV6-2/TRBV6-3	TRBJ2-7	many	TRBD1	CASSWAGTVHEQYF	TGTGCCAGCAGTTGGGCCGGGACAGTACACGAGCAGTACTTC
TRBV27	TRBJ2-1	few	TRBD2	CASSPGTRTNEQFF	TGTGCCAGCAGTCCCGGGACTAGGACAAATGAGCAGTTCTTC
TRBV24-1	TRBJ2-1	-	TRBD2	CATSDPGLAGRSSYNEQFF	TGTGCCACCAGTGATCCTGGACTAGCGGGACGGAGCTCCTACAATGAGCAGTTCTTC
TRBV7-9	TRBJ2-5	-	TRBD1	CASRGGNGTGRETQYF	TGTGCCAGCAGGGGGGGGAACGGGACAGGGAGAGAGACCCAGTACTTC
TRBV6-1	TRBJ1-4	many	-	CASREQADNEKLFF	TGTGCCAGCAGAGAACAGGCCGATAATGAAAAACTGTTTTTT
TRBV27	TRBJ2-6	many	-	CASSLSIPGANVLTF	TGTGCCAGCAGTTTATCGATCCCTGGGGCCAACGTCCTGACTTTC
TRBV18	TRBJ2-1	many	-	CASSRRDNEQFF	TGTGCCAGCTCACGCAGAGATAATGAGCAGTTCTTC
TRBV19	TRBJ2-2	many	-	CASSIKTPVGELFF	TGTGCCAGTAGTATAAAAACTCCGGTAGGGGAGCTGTTTTTT
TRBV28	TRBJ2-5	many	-	CASSPRVGWGKQETQYF	TGTGCCAGCAGCCCCCGTGTAGGGTGGGGGAAGCAAGAGACCCAGTACTTC
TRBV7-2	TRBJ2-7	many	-	CASSSADEQYF	TGTGCCAGCAGCTCCGCGGACGAGCAGTACTTC
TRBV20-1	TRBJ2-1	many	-	CSASPLLSGSYNEQFF	TGCAGTGCTTCCCCCCTGTTGAGCGGCTCCTACAATGAGCAGTTCTTC
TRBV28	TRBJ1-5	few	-	CASSLGGVGNQPQHF	TGTGCCAGCAGTTTAGGAGGGGTTGGCAATCAGCCCCAGCATTTT
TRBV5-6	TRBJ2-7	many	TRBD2	CASSLFTSGIGEQYF	TGTGCCAGCAGCTTGTTTACTAGCGGGATAGGCGAGCAGTACTTC
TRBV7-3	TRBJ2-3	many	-	CASSPGTSTDTQYF	TGTGCCAGCAGCCCCGGGACTAGCACAGATACGCAGTATTTT
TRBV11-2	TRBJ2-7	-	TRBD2	CASICPVGTIGSYEQYF	TGTGCCAGCATCTGCCCCGTCGGGACTATCGGGTCCTACGAGCAGTACTTC
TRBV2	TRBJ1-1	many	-	CASNGGLNTEAFF	TGTGCCAGCAACGGCGGTCTGAACACTGAAGCTTTCTTT
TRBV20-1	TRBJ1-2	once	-	CSAKSPTNCGYTF	TGCAGTGCCAAGTCTCCTACTAACTGTGGCTACACCTTC
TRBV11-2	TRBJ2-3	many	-	CASSAGSGLRTDTQYF	TGTGCCAGCAGCGCCGGATCAGGGCTGCGCACAGATACGCAGTATTTT
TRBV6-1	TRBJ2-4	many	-	CASRGRGGNIQYF	TGTGCCAGCAGGGGCAGGGGGGGAAACATTCAGTACTTC
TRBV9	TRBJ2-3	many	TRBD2	CASSGLAGESTDTQYF	TGTGCCAGCAGCGGACTAGCGGGAGAGAGCACAGATACGCAGTATTTT
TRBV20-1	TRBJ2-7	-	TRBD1	CSANLGTAYEQYF	TGCAGTGCTAACCTTGGGACAGCCTACGAGCAGTACTTC
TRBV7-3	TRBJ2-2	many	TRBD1	CASSLLGGQPTGELFF	TGTGCCAGCAGCTTACTAGGGGGACAGCCCACCGGGGAGCTGTTTTTT
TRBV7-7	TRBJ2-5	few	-	CASSLEGGETQYF	TGTGCTAGCAGCTTGGAGGGGGGGGAGACCCAGTACTTC
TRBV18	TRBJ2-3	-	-	CASSPGALLSQYF	TGTGCCAGCTCACCAGGGGCTCTGCTTTCGCAGTATTTT
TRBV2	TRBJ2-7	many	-	CASRVEAQSYEQYF	TGTGCCAGCAGGGTAGAGGCTCAGTCCTACGAGCAGTACTTC
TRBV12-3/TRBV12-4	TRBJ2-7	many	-	CASSLSGAYEQYF	TGTGCCAGCAGTTTATCGGGCGCCTACGAGCAGTACTTC
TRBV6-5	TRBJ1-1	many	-	CASSYSIQGMNTEAFF	TGTGCCAGCAGTTACTCGATTCAGGGGATGAACACTGAAGCTTTCTTT
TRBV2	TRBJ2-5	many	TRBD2	CATGGGGETQYF	TGTGCCACCGGCGGGGGAGGGGAGACCCAGTACTTC
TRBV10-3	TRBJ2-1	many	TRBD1	CAISERAGGHDEQFF	TGTGCCATCAGTGAGAGGGCAGGGGGCCACGATGAGCAGTTCTTC